This T cell receptor (beta chain) stems from a study of regulatory T cells in long-lasting Graves disease. General observations from the study: TCR diversity was lower in persistent Graves' patients (versus newly diagnosed ones).

Relying on iRepertoire HTBI primers and Arm-PCR of CDR3 regions, the team built TCR beta libraries. TCRdb re-called the multiplex PCR reads with MiXCR, one entry per CDR3 protein. This table holds about 560,000 distinct CDR3 sequences, about 16% found once. Time point denoted: newly diagnosed GD, antithyroid drugs for less than 3 months. With RNA extracted from PBMCs as input, the TCR library was made. V lost 2 bases to trimming and J lost 2 bases, with 6 bases between them. CDR3 length equals 13 residues. The table lists this clonotype with many counts. The antigen is undetermined. Another study also made use of these data, one on T cells in Graves' hyperthyroidism and ophthalmopathy. As that report states: With the HTBI primer set, the TCR CDR3 went through a first round of RT-PCR.

This receptor was identified in a man between 18 and 29 years old with Graves disease. V gene TRBV12-3 or TRBV12-4 combines with J gene TRBJ1-1; D possibly corresponds to TRBD1 (5 bases). Material: peripheral blood mononuclear cells (PBMCs), obtained at new diagnosis, from a patient treated with antithyroid drugs. CDR3 protein: CASSLRTNTEAFF. The CDR3 DNA follows: TGTGCCAGCAGTTTAAGGACAAACACTGAAGCTTTCTTT.